This record concerns one TCR beta chain sequence. Its target antigen remains unknown. No much larger clone exists at a distance of one base, and base qualities are not known. The record originates from a study of T cell responses to AZD1222 COVID-19 vaccine (dated by TCRdb to the early 2020s). In terms of the full investigation: Because spike-specific TCR depth and breadth did not differ between the two schedules, AZD1222 recipients who got a second dose at roughly 4 weeks were pooled with those who got a second dose at roughly 12 weeks. TCR sequencing was performed for approximately 240 trial participants, of whom some 200 were given two doses of AZD1222 and 26 were given two doses of MenACWY control vaccine. Trial participants were enrolled into age subgroups of 18-55, 56-69 and 70-plus years, which contained about 150, 28 and 57 TCR-sequenced participants, respectively.

Trimming leaves V shorter by 6 bases and J shorter by 5 bases, with the junction holding 3 bases beyond the gene matches. From the cysteine up to the phenylalanine, the CDR3 has a length of 14 residues. The read is trimmed to its CDR3 DNA, 42 bases read in frame from base 1. CDR1 and CDR2, per the germline V gene, are MNHEY and SVGAGI. The CDR3 regions of human TCRbeta chains were analyzed by immunosequencing. Per the authors' processing: TCRs in the repertoires were matched against a reference library of SARS-CoV-2-specific TCRs that had been generated with the MIRA antigen-specificity platform. Breadth was defined as the fraction of unique TCRs that were SARS-CoV-2-associated, and depth was defined as the fraction of total T cells that were SARS-CoV-2-associated. Each spike-specific TCR was assigned to its reactive spike region and to a CD4 or CD8 class using the MIRA data. Log10-transformed breadth and depth values were compared by one-way ANOVA with Sidak's multiple comparisons tests. The table was pulled from immuneACCESS by TCRdb, which kept in-frame rearrangements only. Such tables lose some clones; where checked, under half of the loss comes from unresolved V genes, and the rest has no known cause. V, J and clone size derive from that table, while D and trimming were established from the DNA sequence. This sample holds 150,000 to 200,000 clones; roughly 94% were observed only once. Around 0.66% of the sample goes to the ten largest clones.

Study-wide findings and limitations: Because no day 14 peak-response samples were available, repertoires were characterized only after the peak T cell response. Epitopes outside the regions mutated in the B.1.351 and B.1.1.7 variants were reportedly recognized by nearly half of the unique spike-specific TCRs. The vaccine-associated CD4 TCRs covered the entire spike protein, and the dominant responses fell in regions 160-218 and 743-854. In the small 56-69-year group, the increase in depth fell short of significance, most likely because of low power. Participants were mostly white British, with more females than males. The authors suggested clonal diversity may have been underestimated. Spike-specific TCR breadth and depth rose significantly after two AZD1222 doses compared with day 0 and with MenACWY recipients. Conclusions about previously exposed vaccinees are limited because only six or seven AZD1222 recipients were SARS-CoV-2 seropositive at baseline.

The time point label for this specimen denotes: baseline before first vaccination. Vaccinee samples were obtained from the UK trials COV001 and COV002, which included a single-blind randomized controlled phase 2/3 trial of AZD1222 (ChAdOx1 nCoV-19) in healthy adults. Trial participant PBMC samples were collected at day 0 and day 28 after the second dose for TCRbeta chain sequencing. The source material was peripheral blood, sampled on day 0 of AZD1222 vaccination. The clonotype was recovered from an adult in good health. The chain is made from TRBV6-5 and TRBJ2-5; 13 central bases correspond to TRBD2. The CDR3 protein is CASRSLAGGETQYF. The DNA is TGTGCCAGCAGATCACTAGCGGGAGGGGAGACCCAGTACTTC.